The text below deals with one T cell receptor (beta chain). This clonotype was picked up a small number of times. Its cognate antigen has yet to be identified. Within one base of it there is no much larger clone, and no base qualities were kept. This entry is derived from a study of blood T cells in healthy people across ages (dated by TCRdb to between 2014 and 2016). With respect to the entire study: In model experiments, roughly one uniquely barcoded TCR beta cDNA molecule per two T cells was captured by template switching. To avoid experimental bias, donors of different ages were randomly spread across the sequencing lanes. Donors were grouped into four age groups: young (average roughly 15 years), middle-aged (over 35), aged (roughly 62) and long-lived (roughly 80). The study analyzed two additional independent replicas of 1 million unique cDNA reads from the same blood draw for two donors, one aged 18 to 30 and one aged 80 or older. The study measured age-related changes in TCR beta repertoire diversity using deep sequencing normalized with unique cDNA molecular identifiers.

Donors were under 40 systemically healthy Caucasian individuals from Russia aged 6 to 90 years. About 9.8 milliliters of peripheral blood were drawn from each donor into EDTA-treated Vacutainer tubes. Ficoll-Paque density-gradient centrifugation was used to isolate PBMCs, with at least 6.5 million per sample. Trizol reagent was used to extract total RNA from the PBMCs, yielding at least 5.5 micrograms per sample. For every donor, an aliquot of PBMCs went through flow cytometry to measure the percentages of naive CD45RAhigh/CD27high T cells. The research as a whole found: The CMV infection status of donors was not known, potentially confounding age-related changes in expanded clonotypes. Estimates of total diversity based on one million sequenced T cells were considered lower bounds and underestimates. A strong correlation was found between observed TCR beta diversity and the percentage of naive T cells measured by flow cytometry. Bulk unsorted PBMC profiling prevented conclusive comparison of naive and antigen-experienced compartments. Observed TCR beta diversity per million T cells fell roughly linearly with age, and a significant reduction was already apparent by age about 43. Compared with the aged group, the long-lived group had more naive CD4+ T cells, fewer expanded clones and increased TCR diversity, suggesting age selection.

The library came from 5' RACE. Sequencing took place on an Illumina HiSeq 2500. A second PCR of 7 to 11 cycles was performed with a sample-barcoded 5' primer and a J-beta primer mix. A template-switch 5' adaptor carrying 12 random nucleotides introduced a unique molecular identifier onto each TCR beta cDNA molecule. Each sample yielded at least 2.5 million CDR3-containing paired-end reads. First-strand cDNA was synthesized from all RNA with the Mint cDNA synthesis kit, primed by a TRBC-specific oligonucleotide. Following uracil-DNA glycosylase treatment, all cDNA underwent a first 18-cycle PCR with the universal primers M1SS and BC2_uni_R. In the paper's pipeline: For normalization, 1 million high-quality reads, each with a distinct molecular identifier, were randomly selected from each sample. Instead of being binned into consensus sequences, reads that shared molecular identifiers were thrown out. MiTCR, with a Q25 quality threshold and the strictest error-elimination algorithm, was used for CDR3 identification, clonotype clustering and error correction. A nonparametric unseen species model with Euler transformation was used to estimate a lower bound on total TCR beta diversity. Using fastp at Q25 and MiXCR, TCRdb reprocessed the public reads and kept productive beta chains. When rows share a CDR3 protein, they turn into one entry using the most common DNA and genes. For this entry, the V and J calls and clone size follow TCRdb and not the study's own pipeline. This sample holds 1.2 million to 1.5 million distinct CDR3 sequences; roughly 40% were observed only once. Jointly, the top ten make up roughly 8.2% of the sample.

This clonotype originated in a woman in her late teens or twenties in good health. The sequenced sample was blood.

The nucleotide sequence is TGTGCCAGCAGCGTAGGACTGGGTCTAAGGGACTATGGCTACACCTTC. This is translated as CASSVGLGLRDYGYTF. The sequence links TRBV9 to TRBJ1-2; the D gene cannot be named for sure. The CDR3 spans 16 residues, from the cysteine through the phenylalanine. Only CDR3 DNA remains: 48 bases, in frame from the first base. Trimming takes 0 bases from V and 3 bases from J, and the germline ends sit 15 bases apart. CDR1 SGDLS and CDR2 YYNGEE were looked up in the germline V gene.